Reported below is one T cell receptor (beta chain). A second roughly 6 to 12 cycle PCR used barcoded and J-beta primers. TCRdb fed the 5' RACE reads into MiXCR, producing one record per CDR3 protein. Counted here are about 570,000 distinct CDR3 sequences, around 27% occurring once; the ten biggest clones make up approximately 3.5%. These data are taken from a study of blood T cells in healthy people across ages. Per the germline V gene, CDR1 is SGDLS and CDR2 is YYNGEE. The CDR3 has 16 residues. The same specimen was also included in a second study, on T cells of mothers and their children.

The rearrangement uses TRBV9 and TRBJ2-5; 7 bases line up with TRBD1. The DNA end favors TRBJ2-7, so the J call may be wrong. This TCR derives from a boy aged 2-9 years in good health. Sequenced sample: blood. The DNA for the CDR3 is TGTGCCAGCAGCCTCAGTGGGGACAGCGTTATCTACGAGCAGTACTTC. It translates to CASSLSGDSVIYEQYF.